Listed below are T cell receptor beta chains from one sample, sequenced in a study of shared clonotypes between healthy human individuals. Assay used: immunoSEQ multiplex PCR; TCRdb lists only in-frame clones, some missing. The sample records about 2,500,000 clones, approximately 92% being singletons. Material: naive CD4+ T cells sorted from blood. The source of these receptors is a man aged 18 to 29 in good health. Both conserved end residues are trimmed from each CDR3. The order of the fields is V gene, J gene, CDR3 protein.

V: TRBV9
J: TRBJ2-5
CDR3: ASSAFLGTGQLQETQY

V: TRBV10-3
J: TRBJ1-3
CDR3: AISEWESGNTIY

V: TRBV18
J: TRBJ1-2
CDR3: ASQGARGYGYT

V: TRBV19
J: TRBJ2-6
CDR3: ASKKFGVGANVLT

V: TRBV29-1
J: TRBJ1-1
CDR3: SAAGVLNTEAF

V: TRBV27
J: TRBJ1-5
CDR3: ASRGQGVNQPQH

V: TRBV5-5
J: TRBJ1-5
CDR3: ASSADVNQPQH

V: TRBV5-1
J: TRBJ2-3
CDR3: ASSRRTSGSSTDTQY

V: TRBV5-1
J: TRBJ2-1
CDR3: ASSSGLAASKGNEQF

V: TRBV11-3
J: TRBJ2-5
CDR3: ASSLEYPDKETQY

V: TRBV5-1
J: TRBJ2-3
CDR3: ASSRDPTSTDTQY

V: TRBV19
J: TRBJ2-7
CDR3: ASSITTGTVAYEQY